The next 26 T cell receptor beta chains were all read from a single sample in a study of T cell repertoires and HLA-DP antigens. No antigen is known for these receptors. Here immunoSEQ multiplex PCR was the method, and the copy in TCRdb shows in-frame clones only, minus some. The table includes about 89,000 clones, approximately 86% detected once. Material for sequencing was CD4+ T cells from PBMCs. These receptors were collected from a man between 45 and 60 years old in good health and CMV-seronegative.

This sequence joins TRBV30 and TRBJ1-5; a possible D gene is TRBD1 (6 bases). This CDR3 has 12 amino acids. Trimming shortened V by 1 base and J by 5 bases, and 6 bases separated the two germline ends. CDR1 GTSNPN and CDR2 SVGIG come from the germline V gene (reference sequence). The CDR3 nucleotides read TGTGCCTGGAGTGACAGGGATCAGCCCCAGCATTTT. Its translation: CAWSDRDQPQHF.

This chain uses TRBV5-1 with TRBJ2-7, with TRBD1 matching 9 bases. CDR3 length: 19 residues. The junction had 20 bases not matched to a gene; V was cut back by 4 bases and J by 3 bases. Germline V lookup: CDR1 SGHRS, CDR2 YFSETQ. The chain's CDR3 is CASSPAERTGVTGHYEQYF. CDR3 nucleotides: TGCGCCAGCAGCCCGGCCGAAAGGACAGGGGTGACAGGCCACTACGAGCAGTACTTC. Using reference TRBV5-1 and TRBJ2-7 for the parts outside the CDR3, the full variable domain is KAGVTQTPRYLIKTRGQQVTLSCSPISGHRSVSWYQQTPGQGLQFLFEYFSETQRNKGNFPGRFSGRQFSNSRSEMNVSTLELGDSALYLCASSPAERTGVTGHYEQYFGPGTRLTVT.

This clone was seen only a few times. The rearrangement joins TRBV11-2 to TRBJ2-2; 9 nucleotides align to TRBD2. CDR3 length: 15 residues. CDR1 and CDR2 (germline): SGHAT, FQNNGV. Trimming cost V 6 bases and J 4 bases; bases outside gene matches: 6. CDR3 in DNA: TGTGCCAGCAGTCCAATAGCGGGAGTCACCGGGGAGCTGTTTTTT. It yields the protein CASSPIAGVTGELFF.

The chain has TRBV7-3 and TRBJ1-2, with D tentatively TRBD1 (5 bases). V dropped 5 bases and J dropped 6 bases, with 16 bases sitting between them. This CDR3 contains 14 residues. Per germline, CDR1 SGHTA and CDR2 FQGTGA. CDR3 residues: CASSLGTLGDGYTF. CDR3 DNA sequence: TGTGCCAGCAGCCTGGGGACTTTGGGGGATGGCTACACCTTC.

The J gene is TRBJ2-7, the V gene TRBV5-4, with D perhaps matching TRBD2 (5 bases). CDR3 length equals 14 residues. V was pared by 4 bases and J by 1 base, with 12 bases between. In germline, CDR1 is SGHNT, CDR2 YYREEE (reference sequence). The CDR3 DNA follows: TGTGCCAGCAGCCCTATCACGGGGTCCTACGAGCAGTACTTC. Translating it yields CASSPITGSYEQYF.

V is TRBV2 and J is TRBJ1-3; 9 nucleotides align to TRBD1. Germline V gives CDR1 SNHLY, CDR2 FYNNEI. The CDR3 runs to 17 residues. V was clipped by 6 bases and J by 2 bases; unmatched bases: 11. The CDR3 sequence is CASSIHRGDRAGNTIYF. The CDR3 DNA is TGTGCCAGCAGCATACACCGCGGGGACAGGGCTGGAAACACCATATATTTT.

As concerns this clone: The same CDR3 can be traced to other DNA sequences in this sample. The gene calls are TRBV7-2 and TRBJ2-1; 13 bases map to TRBD2. The germline V gene has CDR1 SGHTA and CDR2 FQGNSA. The length of the CDR3 is 16 residues. V lost 5 bases and J lost 2; bases outside the gene matches: 3. Written as DNA, the CDR3 is TGTGCCAGCAGCCTCGGACTAGCGGGGGCCTACAATGAGCAGTTCTTC. Translated, it gives CASSLGLAGAYNEQFF.

The CDR3 sequence: CASSRGVGDRGYTF. CDR3 DNA sequence: TGTGCCAGCAGTCGGGGGGTCGGGGATAGAGGCTACACCTTC. The chain recombines TRBV27 with TRBJ1-2; TRBD1 might be the D (5 bases). CDR3 size: 14 residues. Trimming stripped 5 bases from V and 8 bases from J, with 18 bases between. Per germline, CDR1 MNHEY and CDR2 SMNVEV (reference sequence).

The V call is TRBV10-1, the J call TRBJ2-3; 14 bases are shared with TRBD2. V was pared by 6 bases and J by 4 bases, with 6 bases of the junction left unmatched. Germline lookup yields CDR1 WNHNN and CDR2 SYGVQD (reference sequence). The CDR3 spans 16 residues. The CDR3 coding sequence is TGCGCCAGCAGCGGTGGGGGACTAGCGGGAGCAGATACGCAGTATTTT. Protein: CASSGGGLAGADTQYF.

J is TRBJ1-5 and V is TRBV6-1; D is uncertain. Germline CDR1 and CDR2: MNHNS and SASEGT. V shed 0 bases and J shed 6 bases, with 15 bases lying between them. CDR3 size: 16 residues. The CDR3 DNA is TGTGCCAGCAGTGAAGCGATAAACCCGATAGGTCAGCCCCAGCATTTT. This sequence encodes CASSEAINPIGQPQHF.

This chain joins TRBV5-8 and TRBJ1-3; a weak D match, TRBD1 (5 bases). The CDR3 extends over 15 amino acids. Germline values: CDR1 SGHTS, CDR2 YDEGEE. V was pared by 4 bases and J by 0 bases, with 11 bases between. CDR3: CASSPRVLSGNTIYF. Here the CDR3 DNA reads TGTGCCAGCAGCCCCAGGGTACTCTCTGGAAACACCATATATTTT. The full variable domain, its missing parts supplied by reference TRBV5-8 and TRBJ1-3, is EAGVTQSPTHLIKTRGQQATLRCSPISGHTSVYWYQQALGLGLQFLLWYDEGEERNRGNFPPRFSGRQFPNYSSELNVNALELEDSALYLCASSPRVLSGNTIYFGEGSWLTVV.

In nucleotides, the CDR3 is TGTGCCAGCAGCTTAGACAGGGACTACGAGCAGTACTTC. It is translated as CASSLDRDYEQYF. The J gene is TRBJ2-7, the V gene TRBV11-3; D perhaps matches TRBD1 (5 bases). V shed 0 bases and J shed 3 bases, with 6 bases lying between them. CDR1 is SGHNT and CDR2 is YENEEA in the germline V gene. This CDR3 contains 13 residues.

The chain employs TRBV5-4 and TRBJ2-7; D remains unclear. The CDR3 consists of 14 residues. Trimming removed 1 base at V and 1 base at J, with 9 bases between. CDR1 SGHNT and CDR2 YYREEE come from the germline V gene (reference sequence). CDR3 in DNA: TGTGCCAGCAGCTTGTATGTCGGATCCTACGAGCAGTACTTC. It yields the protein CASSLYVGSYEQYF.

This chain connects TRBV6-4 to TRBJ2-3; no firm D call. Germline CDR1 reads MRHNA; CDR2 reads SNTAGT. The CDR3 has 15 amino acids. V was cut by 0 bases and J by 4 bases, with 11 bases left in between. Here the CDR3 reads CASSDSGGAPDTQYF. CDR3 DNA: TGTGCCAGCAGTGACTCGGGTGGAGCCCCAGATACGCAGTATTTT.

This chain connects TRBV11-2 to TRBJ2-5; D gene unclear. The CDR3 is made up of 12 amino acids. Trimming took off 2 bases at V and 10 bases at J, with 11 bases between the two ends. The V gene's germline CDR1 is SGHAT and CDR2 FQNNGV. The CDR3 nucleotides are TGTGCCAGCAGCTTATCCGTAGTTCTCCAGTACTTC. Translated, it gives CASSLSVVLQYF.

V is TRBV7-9 and J is TRBJ2-1, with 9 positions matching TRBD2. Germline V CDR1 and CDR2: SEHNR, FQNEAQ (reference sequence). CDR3 length: 17 amino acids. V lost 5 bases to trimming and J lost 1 base; unmatched junction nucleotides: 9. The DNA for the CDR3 is TGTGCCAGCAGCAACCTGCGGAGCGGGAGGTCCTACAATGAGCAGTTCTTC. This translates into CASSNLRSGRSYNEQFF.

The V gene is TRBV2, the J gene TRBJ2-3, with TRBD2 identical over 10 bases. The germline V gene has CDR1 SNHLY and CDR2 FYNNEI. The J segment lost 3 bases and the V segment lost 4 bases, leaving 4 bases of the junction unmatched. This CDR3 has 15 amino acids. As DNA, the CDR3 is TGTGCCAGCAGTGCTATAGCGGGAGGTACAGATACGCAGTATTTT. This translates into CASSAIAGGTDTQYF.

This chain connects TRBV5-1 to TRBJ1-5; D is unclear. Looked up from germline, CDR1 is SGHRS and CDR2 is YFSETQ. The CDR3 contains 13 residues. V was pared by 2 bases and J by 6 bases, with 9 bases between. The CDR3 spells CASSFLGGQPQHF. CDR3 nucleotide sequence: TGCGCCAGCAGCTTCCTGGGAGGTCAGCCCCAGCATTTT.

This chain links TRBV27 with TRBJ2-7, with D possibly being TRBD1 (5 bases). The CDR3 loop spans 13 amino acids. With 8 bases removed from V and 5 bases from J, the gap between germline ends came to 16 bases. The germline V gene encodes CDR1 MNHEY and CDR2 SMNVEV (reference sequence). This CDR3 reads CASSPNSGHEQYF. The CDR3 coding sequence is TGTGCCAGCTCCCCCAATTCAGGGCACGAGCAGTACTTC.

V usage is TRBV7-2 and J usage is TRBJ2-1; 9 nucleotides align to TRBD2. Per the germline V gene, CDR1 is SGHTA and CDR2 is FQGNSA. This CDR3 comprises 16 residues. V lost 1 base to trimming and J lost 8 bases; unmatched junction nucleotides: 9. CDR3 protein: CASSLVFAGGSHEQFF. The DNA of the CDR3 is TGTGCCAGCAGCTTAGTATTCGCGGGGGGGTCGCATGAGCAGTTCTTC.

This CDR3 is CATSRPDSRLNVLTF. CDR3 nucleotide sequence: TGTGCCACCAGCAGACCGGACAGCCGTCTAAACGTCCTGACTTTC. The chain employs TRBV15 and TRBJ2-6; D possibly corresponds to TRBD1 (6 bases). V was pared by 2 bases and J by 10 bases, with 15 bases between. The length of the CDR3 is 15 residues. From germline, CDR1 is LNHNV and CDR2 YYDKDF (reference sequence).

The chain couples TRBV7-8 to TRBJ2-2; TRBD1 is a possible D gene (6 bases). The CDR3 consists of 15 residues. Looked up from germline, CDR1 is SGHVS and CDR2 is FQNEAQ. Trimming pared 2 bases from V and 2 bases from J, leaving 9 bases between. CDR3: CASSLLQGNTGELFF. The CDR3 DNA is TGTGCCAGCAGCTTATTACAGGGTAACACCGGGGAGCTGTTTTTT.

The chain has TRBV4-3 and TRBJ2-2; tentative D call: TRBD2 (5 bases). Germline V gives CDR1 LGHNA, CDR2 YSLEER. This CDR3 is built from 14 residues. V dropped 4 bases and J dropped 6 bases, with 12 bases sitting between them. CDR3 coding DNA: TGCGCCAGCAGCCCCCTAGCCGGGTCCGGGGAGCTGTTTTTT. The encoded protein is CASSPLAGSGELFF.

J is TRBJ2-7 and V is TRBV19; tentative D call: TRBD1 (5 bases). Deletions cut 4 bases from V and 5 bases from J, with 9 bases between. Germline V gene lookup returns CDR1 LNHDA and CDR2 SQIVND (reference sequence). This CDR3 spans 12 amino acids. CDR3 in amino acids: CASSTGSHEQYF. For the CDR3, the DNA is TGTGCCAGTAGTACAGGGTCCCACGAGCAGTACTTC.

The chain combines TRBV19 with TRBJ2-1, with 8 bases aligning to TRBD1. Germline V gene lookup returns CDR1 LNHDA and CDR2 SQIVND (reference sequence). The junction had 4 bases not matched to a gene; V was cut back by 2 bases and J by 10 bases. The CDR3 runs 13 residues. The CDR3 loop reads CASSIQGAGEQFF. The CDR3 coding sequence is TGTGCCAGTAGTATACAGGGGGCTGGGGAGCAGTTCTTC.

This clone appeared a single time. This rearrangement joins TRBV6-6 to TRBJ2-7, with D unresolved. V shed 4 bases and J shed 3 bases, with 16 bases lying between them. CDR1 and CDR2 from the germline V gene are MNHNY and SVGAGI (reference sequence). There are 15 residues in the CDR3. In DNA form, the CDR3 reads TGTGCCAGCAGTTCCCCGACCTTAGGGAACTACGAGCAGTACTTC. Its protein product is CASSSPTLGNYEQYF.